This T cell receptor (beta chain) appears in the sequencing data of a study of metastatic and nonmetastatic thyroid tumors. The wider study: A comparison of repertoires was made across blood and tumor or nodule tissue from malignant and benign thyroid patients.

In the study's own analysis: The study built a papillary thyroid cancer distant-metastasis classifier from CDR3 differences across clinicopathological groups. With MiXCR, TCRdb called clones anew from the PCR reads. The V and J calls reflect TCRdb's pipeline rather than the authors' work. The sample consists of approximately 20,000 clones, 34% of them appearing once. For this clone: As yet, its antigen is unknown.

Nobody among the patients had been given any treatment before thyroid surgery. Regarding the study as a whole: Significantly greater TCR beta diversity was reportedly found in malignant thyroid tumors than in benign nodules (in blood and tumor).

The CDR3 sequence is 16 residues long. Germline V gene sequence: CDR1 MRHNA, CDR2 SNTAGT. The trim removed 0 bases at V and 6 bases at J, leaving 2 bases unmatched. The receptor was derived from a male donor with papillary thyroid cancer or a benign thyroid nodule (not recorded which). Some clones in this sample may be carry-over from other donors' samples. The sample taken for sequencing was tumor tissue. This chain joins TRBV6-4 and TRBJ2-3; 14 nucleotides match TRBD2. The DNA for the CDR3 is TGTGCCAGCAGTGACTCGACTAGCGGGGGGGCCGATACGCAGTATTTT. Amino acids: CASSDSTSGGADTQYF.